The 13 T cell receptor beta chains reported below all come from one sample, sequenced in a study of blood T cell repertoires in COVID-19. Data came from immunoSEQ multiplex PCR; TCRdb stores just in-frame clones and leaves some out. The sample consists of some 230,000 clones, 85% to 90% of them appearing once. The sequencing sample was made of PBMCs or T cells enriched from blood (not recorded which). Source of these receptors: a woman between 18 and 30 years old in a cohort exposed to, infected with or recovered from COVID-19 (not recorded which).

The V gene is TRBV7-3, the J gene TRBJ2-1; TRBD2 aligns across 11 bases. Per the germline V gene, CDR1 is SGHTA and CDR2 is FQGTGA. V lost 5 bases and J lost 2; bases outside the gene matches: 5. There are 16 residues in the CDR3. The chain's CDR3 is CASSLGTSGPYNEQFF. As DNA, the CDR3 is TGTGCCAGCAGCCTCGGGACTAGCGGACCCTACAATGAGCAGTTCTTC.

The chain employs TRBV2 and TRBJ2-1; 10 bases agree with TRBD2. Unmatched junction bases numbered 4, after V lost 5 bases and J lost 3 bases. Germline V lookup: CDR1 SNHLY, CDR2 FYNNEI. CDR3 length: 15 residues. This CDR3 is CASSSLAGVYNEQFF. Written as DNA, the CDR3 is TGTGCCAGCAGTTCGCTAGCGGGAGTCTACAATGAGCAGTTCTTC.

The CDR3 region has the DNA TGTGCCAGCAGCCAACCAGGGGGGACCGAGCAGTACTTC. Its protein product is CASSQPGGTEQYF. The V call is TRBV4-2, the J call TRBJ2-7; D might be TRBD1 (7 bases). Trimming left V 2 bases short and J 6 bases short, with 11 bases between. Germline CDR1 LGHNA, CDR2 YNFKEQ. The CDR3 length is 13 residues.

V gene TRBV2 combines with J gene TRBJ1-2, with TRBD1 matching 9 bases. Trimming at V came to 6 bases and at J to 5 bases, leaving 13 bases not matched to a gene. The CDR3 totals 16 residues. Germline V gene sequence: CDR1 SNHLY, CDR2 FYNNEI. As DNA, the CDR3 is TGTGCCAGCAGCGTTCGGACAGGGGTGGTATTGTATGGCTACACCTTC. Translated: CASSVRTGVVLYGYTF.

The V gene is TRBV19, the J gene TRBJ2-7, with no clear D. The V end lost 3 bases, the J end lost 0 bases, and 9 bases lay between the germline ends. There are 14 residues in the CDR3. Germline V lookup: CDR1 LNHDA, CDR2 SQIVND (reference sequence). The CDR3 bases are TGTGCCAGTAGTATCGTCGTTAGCTCCTACGAGCAGTACTTC. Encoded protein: CASSIVVSSYEQYF.

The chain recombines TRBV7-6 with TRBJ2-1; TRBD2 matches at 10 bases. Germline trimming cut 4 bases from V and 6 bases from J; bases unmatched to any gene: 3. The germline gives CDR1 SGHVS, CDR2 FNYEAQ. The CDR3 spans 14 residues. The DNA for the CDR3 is TGTGCCAGCAGCTCTAGCGGGAGTTTCAATGAGCAGTTCTTC. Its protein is CASSSSGSFNEQFF.

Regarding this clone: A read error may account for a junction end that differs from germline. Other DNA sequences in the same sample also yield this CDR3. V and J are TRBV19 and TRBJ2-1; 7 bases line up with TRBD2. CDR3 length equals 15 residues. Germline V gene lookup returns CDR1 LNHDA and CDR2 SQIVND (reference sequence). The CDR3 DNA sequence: TGTGCTAGTACTCGGGGCGGGAGCTCCTACAATGAGCAGTTCTTC. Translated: CASTRGGSSYNEQFF.

The chain's CDR3 is CASSQGPTGKSSTDTQYF. In DNA form, the CDR3 reads TGTGCCAGCAGCCAAGGTCCGACAGGGAAATCTAGCACAGATACGCAGTATTTT. This chain joins TRBV3-1 (or the pseudogene TRBV3-2) and TRBJ2-3, with 7 bases fitting TRBD1. Germline CDR1 is LGHDT and CDR2 is YNNKEL (reference sequence). V dropped 1 base and J dropped 0; count of bases not matched to a gene: 10. The CDR3 runs to 18 residues.

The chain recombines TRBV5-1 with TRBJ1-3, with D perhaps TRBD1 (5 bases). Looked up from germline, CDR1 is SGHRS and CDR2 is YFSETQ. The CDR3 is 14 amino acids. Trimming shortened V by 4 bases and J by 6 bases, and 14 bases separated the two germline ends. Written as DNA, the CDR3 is TGCGCCAGCAGCCCCGGGGGGGGAGAAAACACCATATATTTT. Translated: CASSPGGGENTIYF. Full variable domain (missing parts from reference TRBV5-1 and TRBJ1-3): KAGVTQTPRYLIKTRGQQVTLSCSPISGHRSVSWYQQTPGQGLQFLFEYFSETQRNKGNFPGRFSGRQFSNSRSEMNVSTLELGDSALYLCASSPGGGENTIYFGEGSWLTVV.

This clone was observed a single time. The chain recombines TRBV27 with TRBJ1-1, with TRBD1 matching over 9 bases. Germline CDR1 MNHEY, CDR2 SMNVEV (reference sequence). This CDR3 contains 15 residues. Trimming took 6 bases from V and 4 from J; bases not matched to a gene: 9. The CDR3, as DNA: TGTGCCAGCAGCCCCATACAGGGGGCGGTCACTGAAGCTTTCTTT. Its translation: CASSPIQGAVTEAFF.

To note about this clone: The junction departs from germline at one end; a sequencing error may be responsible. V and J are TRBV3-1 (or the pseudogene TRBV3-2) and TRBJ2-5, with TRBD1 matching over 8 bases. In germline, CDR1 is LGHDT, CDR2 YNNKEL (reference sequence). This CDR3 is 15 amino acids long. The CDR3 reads CASSFRDRGLGALDF. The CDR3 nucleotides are TGTGCCAGCAGCTTCCGAGACAGGGGACTCGGGGCGTTAGACTTC.

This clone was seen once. This chain's CDR3 is CASAGTADNSPLHF. The CDR3 nucleotides read TGTGCCAGCGCGGGGACGGCTGATAATTCACCCCTCCACTTT. The chain has TRBV28 and TRBJ1-6; D perhaps matches TRBD1 (5 bases). Germline V lookup: CDR1 MDHEN, CDR2 SYDVKM. Trimming removed 8 bases from V and 5 bases from J, with 13 bases in between. This CDR3 has 14 amino acids. Filled out from reference TRBV28 and TRBJ1-6, the complete variable domain reads DVKVTQSSRYLVKRTGEKVFLECVQDMDHENMFWYRQDPGLGLRLIYFSYDVKMKEKGDIPEGYSVSREKKERFSLILESASTNQTSMYLCASAGTADNSPLHFGNGTRLTVT.

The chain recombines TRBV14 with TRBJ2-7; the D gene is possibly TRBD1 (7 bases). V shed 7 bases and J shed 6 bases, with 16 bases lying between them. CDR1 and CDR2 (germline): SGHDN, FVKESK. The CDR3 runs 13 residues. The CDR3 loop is CASNGAGGGEQYF. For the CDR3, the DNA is TGTGCCAGCAATGGGGCAGGGGGAGGCGAGCAGTACTTC. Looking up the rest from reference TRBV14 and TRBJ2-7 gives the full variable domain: EAGVTQFPSHSVIEKGQTVTLRCDPISGHDNLYWYRRVMGKEIKFLLHFVKESKQDESGMPNNRFLAERTGGTYSTLKVQPAELEDSGVYFCASNGAGGGEQYFGPGTRLTVT.